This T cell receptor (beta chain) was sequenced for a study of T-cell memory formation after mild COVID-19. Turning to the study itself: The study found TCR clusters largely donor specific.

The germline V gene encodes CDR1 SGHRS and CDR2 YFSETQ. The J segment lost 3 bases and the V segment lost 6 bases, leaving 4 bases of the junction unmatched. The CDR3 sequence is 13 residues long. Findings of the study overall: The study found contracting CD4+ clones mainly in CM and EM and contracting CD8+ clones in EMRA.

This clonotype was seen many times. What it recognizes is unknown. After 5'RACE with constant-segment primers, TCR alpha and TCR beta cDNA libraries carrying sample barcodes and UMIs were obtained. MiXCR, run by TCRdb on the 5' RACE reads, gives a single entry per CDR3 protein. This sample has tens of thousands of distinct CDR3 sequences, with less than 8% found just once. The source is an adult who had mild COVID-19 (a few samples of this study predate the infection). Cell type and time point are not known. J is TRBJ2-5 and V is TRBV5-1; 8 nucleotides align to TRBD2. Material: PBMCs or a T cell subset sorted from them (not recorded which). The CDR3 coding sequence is TGCGCCAGCAACCCGGGGGGGAAAGAGACCCAGTACTTC. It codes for CASNPGGKETQYF.